The source of this T cell receptor (beta chain) is a study of T-cell reconstitution after alpha-beta-depleted transplantation in children. TCRbeta library preparation incorporated unique molecular identifiers. TCRdb redid the calling of the PCR reads with MiXCR, one entry per CDR3 protein. Here the sample spans 600,000 to 700,000 distinct CDR3 sequences, 16% being singletons. From germline, CDR1 is SGHTA and CDR2 FQGNSA. Trimming removed 5 bases at V and 4 bases at J, with 18 bases between. This CDR3 region has 16 residues. The receptor comes from a human donor who donated a stem cell graft to a child with acute myeloid leukemia. V is TRBV7-2 and J is TRBJ1-5, with D possibly being TRBD1 (6 bases). The sequences come from PBMCs from the stem cell graft donor, collected from the stem cell graft. The CDR3 reads CASSKPGGQTNQPQHF. The CDR3 region has the DNA TGTGCCAGCAGCAAACCCGGCGGACAGACAAATCAGCCCCAGCATTTT.